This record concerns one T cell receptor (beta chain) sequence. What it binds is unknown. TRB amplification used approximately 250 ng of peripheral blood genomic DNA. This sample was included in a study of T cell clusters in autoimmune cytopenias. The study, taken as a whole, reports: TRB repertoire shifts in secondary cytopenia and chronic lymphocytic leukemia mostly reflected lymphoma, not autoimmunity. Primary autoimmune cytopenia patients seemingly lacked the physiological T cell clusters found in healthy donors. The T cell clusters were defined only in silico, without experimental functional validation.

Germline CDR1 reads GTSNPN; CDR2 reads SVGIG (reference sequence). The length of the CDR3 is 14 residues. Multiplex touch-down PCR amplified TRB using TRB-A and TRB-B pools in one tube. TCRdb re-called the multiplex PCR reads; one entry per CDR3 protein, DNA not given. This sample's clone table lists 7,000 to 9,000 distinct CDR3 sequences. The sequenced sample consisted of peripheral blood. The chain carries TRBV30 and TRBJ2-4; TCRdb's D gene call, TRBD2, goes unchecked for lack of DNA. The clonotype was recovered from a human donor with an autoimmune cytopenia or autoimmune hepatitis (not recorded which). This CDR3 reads CACRDWRDKNIQYF.